A single sample gave rise to the 9 T cell receptor beta chains below, sequenced in a study of T cell responses to AZD1222 COVID-19 vaccine. Only in-frame clones appear in the TCRdb table, and some are missing; sequencing was by immunoSEQ multiplex PCR. The table has around 100,000 clones, 92% seen once. Sequences were derived from peripheral blood, sampled on day 0 of AZD1222 vaccination. The receptors originated from an adult in good health.

The chain is built from TRBV4-2 and TRBJ2-7; TRBD1 or TRBD2 may be the D gene (5 bases each). V gave up 0 bases and J gave up 2 bases, with 14 bases separating them. There are 16 residues in the CDR3. Germline CDR1 is LGHNA and CDR2 is YNFKEQ. CDR3 bases: TGTGCCAGCAGCCAAGAAGGGGACGGAGAGCCCTACGAGCAGTACTTC. Its translation: CASSQEGDGEPYEQYF.

The V gene is TRBV7-3, the J gene TRBJ2-7, with TRBD2 matching 9 bases. V gave up 2 bases and J gave up 6 bases; unmatched junction bases: 5. The CDR3 has 14 amino acids. Germline CDR1 is SGHTA and CDR2 is FQGTGA. The CDR3 DNA is TGTGCCAGCAGCTTAGCGGGGGGGACTACCGAGCAGTACTTC. This translates into CASSLAGGTTEQYF.

The V call is TRBV21-1, the J call TRBJ1-1; TRBD1 is the table's D call and was not checked against the DNA. TRBV21-1 is a recognized pseudogene. The CDR3 sequence is 16 residues long. The CDR3 sequence: CASSPTWTDLNTEAFF. In nucleotides, the CDR3 is TGTGCCAGCAGCCCCACGTGGACAGATCTGAACACTGAAGCTTTCTTT.

This chain connects TRBV19 to TRBJ2-3; 7 bases align to TRBD1. Germline loops: CDR1 LNHDA, CDR2 SQIVND (reference sequence). The V segment lost 3 bases and the J segment 0 bases; nucleotides outside the gene matches: 6. The length of the CDR3 is 16 residues. The CDR3 protein is CASSIRTGTSTDTQYF. The DNA for the CDR3 is TGTGCCAGTAGTATCCGGACAGGAACTAGCACAGATACGCAGTATTTT.

Only a few counts were recorded for this clone. V gene TRBV4-1 combines with J gene TRBJ2-5, with TRBD2 identical over 13 bases. Germline CDR1 is MGHRA and CDR2 is YSYEKL. Unmatched junction bases numbered 9, after V lost 4 bases and J lost 4 bases. CDR3 size: 17 residues. Here the CDR3 reads CASSPQPGTSGTETQYF. Written as DNA, the CDR3 is TGCGCCAGCAGCCCCCAGCCCGGGACTAGCGGGACAGAGACCCAGTACTTC.

The V call is TRBV28, the J call TRBJ2-1; a weak D match, TRBD1 (5 bases). CDR1 and CDR2 from the germline V gene are MDHEN and SYDVKM. There are 15 residues in the CDR3. V was cut by 2 bases and J by 7 bases, with 15 bases left in between. DNA of the CDR3: TGTGCCAGCAGTTTACCCCACCAGGGTCTGAATGAGCAGTTCTTC. As protein: CASSLPHQGLNEQFF.

This rearrangement joins TRBV19 to TRBJ2-3; D gene unclear. Germline CDR1 is LNHDA and CDR2 is SQIVND (reference sequence). V dropped 1 base and J dropped 2 bases, with 7 bases sitting between them. This CDR3 comprises 14 residues. Written as DNA, the CDR3 is TGTGCCAGTAGTATAGGCTATTTCACAGATACGCAGTATTTT. Its translation: CASSIGYFTDTQYF.

The DNA of the CDR3 is TGCGCCAGCAGCCCTGGGGGCCAGGGGGCCTACGAGCAGTACTTC. It specifies CASSPGGQGAYEQYF. This chain joins TRBV5-1 and TRBJ2-7; the match to TRBD1 covers 7 bases. The J segment lost 2 bases and the V segment lost 4 bases, leaving 9 bases of the junction unmatched. CDR1 SGHRS and CDR2 YFSETQ come from the germline V gene. The CDR3 spans 15 residues.

The J gene is TRBJ2-1, the V gene TRBV6-4; 9 bases are shared with TRBD2. This CDR3 comprises 15 residues. The germline gives CDR1 MRHNA, CDR2 SNTAGT. Trimming at V came to 6 bases and at J to 9 bases, leaving 12 bases not matched to a gene. CDR3 sequence: CASRGEGSGSSEQFF. The CDR3 DNA is TGTGCCAGCAGGGGTGAGGGTAGCGGGAGTAGTGAGCAGTTCTTC.